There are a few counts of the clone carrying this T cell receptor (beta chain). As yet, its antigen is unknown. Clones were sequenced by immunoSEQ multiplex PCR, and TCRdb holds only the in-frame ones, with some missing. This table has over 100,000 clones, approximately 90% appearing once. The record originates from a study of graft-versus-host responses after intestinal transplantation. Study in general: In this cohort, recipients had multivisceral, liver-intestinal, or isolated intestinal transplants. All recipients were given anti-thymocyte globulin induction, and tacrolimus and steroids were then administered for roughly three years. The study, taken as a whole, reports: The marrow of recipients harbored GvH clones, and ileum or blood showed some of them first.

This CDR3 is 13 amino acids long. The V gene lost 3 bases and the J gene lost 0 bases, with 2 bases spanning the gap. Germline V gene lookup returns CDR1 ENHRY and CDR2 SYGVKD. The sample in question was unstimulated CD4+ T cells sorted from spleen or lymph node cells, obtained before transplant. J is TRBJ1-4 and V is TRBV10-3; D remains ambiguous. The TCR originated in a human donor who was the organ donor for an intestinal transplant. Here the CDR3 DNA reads TGTGCCATCAGTGACACAACTAATGAAAAACTGTTTTTT. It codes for CAISDTTNEKLFF.